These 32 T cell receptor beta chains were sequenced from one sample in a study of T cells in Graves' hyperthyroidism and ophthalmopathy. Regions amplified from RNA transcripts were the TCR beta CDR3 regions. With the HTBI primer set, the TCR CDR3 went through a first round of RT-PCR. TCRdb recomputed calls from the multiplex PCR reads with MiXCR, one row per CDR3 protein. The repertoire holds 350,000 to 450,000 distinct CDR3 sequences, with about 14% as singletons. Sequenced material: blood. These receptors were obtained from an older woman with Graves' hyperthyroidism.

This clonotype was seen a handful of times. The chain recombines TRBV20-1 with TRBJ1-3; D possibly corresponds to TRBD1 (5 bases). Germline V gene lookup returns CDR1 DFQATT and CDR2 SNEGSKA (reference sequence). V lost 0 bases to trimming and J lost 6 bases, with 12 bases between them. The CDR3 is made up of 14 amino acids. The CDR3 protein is CSARDPVGVNTIYF. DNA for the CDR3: TGCAGTGCTAGAGATCCAGTAGGGGTAAACACCATATATTTT.

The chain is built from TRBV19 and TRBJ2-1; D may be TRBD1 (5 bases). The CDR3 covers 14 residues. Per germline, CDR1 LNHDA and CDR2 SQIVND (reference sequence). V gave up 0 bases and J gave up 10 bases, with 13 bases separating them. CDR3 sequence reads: CASSIDRWGGEQFF. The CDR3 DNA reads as TGTGCCAGTAGTATAGATAGGTGGGGCGGAGAGCAGTTCTTC.

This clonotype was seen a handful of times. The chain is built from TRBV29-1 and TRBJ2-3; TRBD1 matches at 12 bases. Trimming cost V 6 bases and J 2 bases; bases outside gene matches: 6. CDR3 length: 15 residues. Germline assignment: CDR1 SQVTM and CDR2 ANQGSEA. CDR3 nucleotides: TGCAGCGTAGCCGGGACAGGGGGCGACACAGATACGCAGTATTTT. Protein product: CSVAGTGGDTDTQYF.

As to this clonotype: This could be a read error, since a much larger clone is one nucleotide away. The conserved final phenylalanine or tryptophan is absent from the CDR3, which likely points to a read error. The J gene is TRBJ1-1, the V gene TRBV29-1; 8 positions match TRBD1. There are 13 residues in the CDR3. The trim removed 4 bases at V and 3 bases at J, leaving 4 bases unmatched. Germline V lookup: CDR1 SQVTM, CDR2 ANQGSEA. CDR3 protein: CSVGGQGHTEAFL. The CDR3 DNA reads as TGCAGCGTTGGAGGACAGGGCCACACTGAAGCTTTCCTT.

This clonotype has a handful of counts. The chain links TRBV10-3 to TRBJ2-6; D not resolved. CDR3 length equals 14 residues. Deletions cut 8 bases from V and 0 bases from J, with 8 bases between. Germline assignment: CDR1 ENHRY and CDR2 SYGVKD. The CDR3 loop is CAISAGSGANVLTF. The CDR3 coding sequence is TGTGCCATCTCGGCAGGCTCTGGGGCCAACGTCCTGACTTTC.

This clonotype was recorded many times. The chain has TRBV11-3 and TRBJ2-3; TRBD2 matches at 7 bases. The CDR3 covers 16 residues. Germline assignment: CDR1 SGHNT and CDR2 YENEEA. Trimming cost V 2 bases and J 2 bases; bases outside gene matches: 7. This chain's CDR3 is CASSLLAGALTDTQYF. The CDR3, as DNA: TGTGCCAGCAGCTTACTTGCGGGAGCTCTCACAGATACGCAGTATTTT. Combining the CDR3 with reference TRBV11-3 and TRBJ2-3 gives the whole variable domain EAGVVQSPRYKIIEKKQPVAFWCNPISGHNTLYWYLQNLGQGPELLIRYENEEAVDDSQLPKDRFSAERLKGVDSTLKIQPAELGDSAVYLCASSLLAGALTDTQYFGPGTRLTVL.

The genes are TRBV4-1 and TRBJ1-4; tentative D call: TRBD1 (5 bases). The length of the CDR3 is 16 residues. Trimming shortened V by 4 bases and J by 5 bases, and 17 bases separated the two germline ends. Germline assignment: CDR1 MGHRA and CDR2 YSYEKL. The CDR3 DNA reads TGCGCCAGCAGCCTGCGGGACGGGCCACTGAATGAAAAACTGTTTTTT. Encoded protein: CASSLRDGPLNEKLFF.

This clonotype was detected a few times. The CDR3 protein is CASSAAVIGVLTF. Written as DNA, the CDR3 is TGTGCCAGCAGCGCGGCCGTAATCGGCGTCCTGACTTTC. The chain has TRBV7-3 and TRBJ2-6; D uncertain. CDR3 length: 13 residues. The V end was cut by 5 bases, the J end by 12 bases, with 14 bases between. Germline CDR1 and CDR2: SGHTA and FQGTGA.

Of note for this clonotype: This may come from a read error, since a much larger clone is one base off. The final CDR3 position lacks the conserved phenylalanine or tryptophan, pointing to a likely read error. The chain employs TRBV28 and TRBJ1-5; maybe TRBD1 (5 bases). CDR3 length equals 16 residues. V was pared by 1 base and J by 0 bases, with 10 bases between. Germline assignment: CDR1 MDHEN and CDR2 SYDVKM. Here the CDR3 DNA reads TGTGCCAGCAGTTTATCTCGACAGTATAGCAATCAGCCCCAGCATTCT. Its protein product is CASSLSRQYSNQPQHS.

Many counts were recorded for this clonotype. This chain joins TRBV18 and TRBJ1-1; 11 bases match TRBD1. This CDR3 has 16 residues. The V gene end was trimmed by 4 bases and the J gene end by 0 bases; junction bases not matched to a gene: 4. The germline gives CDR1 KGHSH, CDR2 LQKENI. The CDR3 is CASSRTGGPMNTEAFF. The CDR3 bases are TGTGCCAGCTCACGGACAGGGGGCCCCATGAACACTGAAGCTTTCTTT.

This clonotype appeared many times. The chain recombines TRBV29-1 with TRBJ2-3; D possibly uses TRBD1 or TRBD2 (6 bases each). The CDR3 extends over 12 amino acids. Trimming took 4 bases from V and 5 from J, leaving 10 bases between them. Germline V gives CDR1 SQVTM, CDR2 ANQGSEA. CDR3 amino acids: CSVGRGEDTQYF. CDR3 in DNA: TGCAGCGTTGGTAGGGGGGAAGATACGCAGTATTTT.

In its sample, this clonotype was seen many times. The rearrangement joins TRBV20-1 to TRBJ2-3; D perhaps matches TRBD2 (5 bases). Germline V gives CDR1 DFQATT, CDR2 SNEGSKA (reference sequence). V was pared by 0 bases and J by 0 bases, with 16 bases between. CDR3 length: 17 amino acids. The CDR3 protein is CSARDLGSWTSTDTQYF. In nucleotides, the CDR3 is TGCAGTGCTAGAGATCTAGGGTCGTGGACTAGCACAGATACGCAGTATTTT.

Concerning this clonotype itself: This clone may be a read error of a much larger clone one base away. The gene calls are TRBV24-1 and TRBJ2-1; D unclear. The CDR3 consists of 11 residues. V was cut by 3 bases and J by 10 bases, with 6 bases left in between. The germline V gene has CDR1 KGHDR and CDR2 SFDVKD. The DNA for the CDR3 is TGTGCCACCAGTGATAACCGCGAGCAGTTCTTC. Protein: CATSDNREQFF.

The CDR3 loop reads CASSQDPDTGELFF. The CDR3 DNA sequence: TGTGCCAGCAGCCAAGATCCGGACACCGGGGAGCTGTTTTTT. The chain has TRBV3-1 and TRBJ2-2, with D uncertain. Germline CDR1 and CDR2: LGHDT and YNNKEL (reference sequence). The CDR3 has 14 residues. Deletions cut 0 bases from V and 3 bases from J, with 5 bases between.

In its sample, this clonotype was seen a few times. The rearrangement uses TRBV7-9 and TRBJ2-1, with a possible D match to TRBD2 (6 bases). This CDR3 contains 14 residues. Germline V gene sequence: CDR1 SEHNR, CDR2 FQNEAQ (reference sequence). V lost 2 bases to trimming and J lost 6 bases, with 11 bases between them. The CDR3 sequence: CASSLRTNTNEQFF. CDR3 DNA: TGTGCCAGCAGCTTAAGGACTAACACCAATGAGCAGTTCTTC. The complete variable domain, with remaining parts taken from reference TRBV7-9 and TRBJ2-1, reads DTGVSQNPRHKITKRGQNVTFRCDPISEHNRLYWYRQTLGQGPEFLTYFQNEAQLEKSRLLSDRFSAERPKGSFSTLEIQRTEQGDSAMYLCASSLRTNTNEQFFGPGTRLTVL.

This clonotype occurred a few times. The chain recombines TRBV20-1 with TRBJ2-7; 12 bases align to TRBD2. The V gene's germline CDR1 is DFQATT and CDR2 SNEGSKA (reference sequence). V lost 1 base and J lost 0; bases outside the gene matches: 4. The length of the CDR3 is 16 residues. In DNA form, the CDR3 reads TGCAGTGCTAGAGGGACTAGCGGGACCCACTCCTACGAGCAGTACTTC. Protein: CSARGTSGTHSYEQYF.

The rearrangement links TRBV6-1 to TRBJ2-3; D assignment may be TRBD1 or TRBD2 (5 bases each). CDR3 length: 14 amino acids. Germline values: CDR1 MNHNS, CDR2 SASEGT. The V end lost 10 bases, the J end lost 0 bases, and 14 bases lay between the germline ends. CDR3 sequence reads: CATAGTTSTDTQYF. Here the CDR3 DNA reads TGTGCCACTGCAGGGACCACCAGCACAGATACGCAGTATTTT.

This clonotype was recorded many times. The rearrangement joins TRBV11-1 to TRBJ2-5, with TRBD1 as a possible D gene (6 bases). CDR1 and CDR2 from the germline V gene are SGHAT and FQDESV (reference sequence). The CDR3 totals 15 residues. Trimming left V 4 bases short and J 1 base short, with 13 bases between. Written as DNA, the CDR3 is TGTGCCAGCAGCTCAACCGGACAGCTCCAAGAGACCCAGTACTTC. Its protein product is CASSSTGQLQETQYF.

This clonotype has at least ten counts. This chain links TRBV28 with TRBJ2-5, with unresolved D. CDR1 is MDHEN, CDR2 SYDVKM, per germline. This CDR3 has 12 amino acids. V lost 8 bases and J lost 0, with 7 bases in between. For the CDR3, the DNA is TGTGCCAGCGGGGTTTACCAAGAGACCCAGTACTTC. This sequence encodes CASGVYQETQYF.

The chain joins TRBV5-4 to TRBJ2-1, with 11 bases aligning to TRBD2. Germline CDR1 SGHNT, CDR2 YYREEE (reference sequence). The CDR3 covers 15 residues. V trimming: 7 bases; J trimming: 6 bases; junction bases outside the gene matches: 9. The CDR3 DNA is TGTGCCAGCGCCGCTAGCGGGAGGCCCCGCAATGAGCAGTTCTTC. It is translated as CASAASGRPRNEQFF.

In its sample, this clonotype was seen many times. CDR3 coding DNA: TGTGCCAGCAGCCAAGATCCCAGCGGGGGAGGTAATGAGCAGTTCTTC. The encoded protein is CASSQDPSGGGNEQFF. This chain connects TRBV3-1 to TRBJ2-1; 8 nucleotides line up with TRBD2. In germline, CDR1 is LGHDT, CDR2 YNNKEL (reference sequence). Trimming cost V 0 bases and J 7 bases; bases outside gene matches: 8. This CDR3 contains 16 residues.

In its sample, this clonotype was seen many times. CDR3 loop: CSASRAGNSNQPQHF. The DNA for the CDR3 is TGCAGTGCTAGTAGGGCGGGTAATAGCAATCAGCCCCAGCATTTT. The rearrangement uses TRBV20-1 and TRBJ1-5; D not certain. Germline V gene lookup returns CDR1 DFQATT and CDR2 SNEGSKA (reference sequence). The CDR3 is 15 amino acids. V was pared by 3 bases and J by 0 bases, with 12 bases between.

The CDR3 DNA follows: TGTGCCAGCACTGGGACTAGCCCAGAGACCCAGTACTTC. Its protein product is CASTGTSPETQYF. V and J are TRBV2 and TRBJ2-5; 9 bases are shared with TRBD2. J lost 4 bases, V lost 7 bases, and 4 bases had no gene match. The CDR3 consists of 13 residues. CDR1 and CDR2 (germline): SNHLY, FYNNEI. Full variable domain (rest looked up from reference TRBV2 and TRBJ2-5): EPEVTQTPSHQVTQMGQEVILRCVPISNHLYFYWYRQILGQKVEFLVSFYNNEISEKSEIFDDQFSVERPDGSNFTLKIRSTKLEDSAMYFCASTGTSPETQYFGPGTRLLVL.

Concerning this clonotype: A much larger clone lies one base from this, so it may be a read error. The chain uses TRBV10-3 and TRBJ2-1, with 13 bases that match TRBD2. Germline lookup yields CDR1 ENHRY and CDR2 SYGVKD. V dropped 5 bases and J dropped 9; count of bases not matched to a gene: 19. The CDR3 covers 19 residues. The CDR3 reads CAISNRGLIGLAGVSEQFF. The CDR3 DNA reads TGTGCCATCAGTAACCGCGGCCTGATAGGACTAGCGGGAGTATCTGAGCAGTTCTTC.

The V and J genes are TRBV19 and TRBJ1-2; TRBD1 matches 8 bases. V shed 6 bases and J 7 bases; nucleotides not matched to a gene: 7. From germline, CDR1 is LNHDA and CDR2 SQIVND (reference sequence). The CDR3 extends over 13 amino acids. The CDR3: CASRDRAGLGYTF. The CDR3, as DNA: TGTGCCAGTAGGGACAGGGCGGGTCTTGGCTACACCTTC. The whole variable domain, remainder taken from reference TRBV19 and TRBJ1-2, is DGGITQSPKYLFRKEGQNVTLSCEQNLNHDAMYWYRQDPGQGLRLIYYSQIVNDFQKGDIAEGYSVSREKKESFPLTVTSAQKNPTAFYLCASRDRAGLGYTFGSGTRLTVV.

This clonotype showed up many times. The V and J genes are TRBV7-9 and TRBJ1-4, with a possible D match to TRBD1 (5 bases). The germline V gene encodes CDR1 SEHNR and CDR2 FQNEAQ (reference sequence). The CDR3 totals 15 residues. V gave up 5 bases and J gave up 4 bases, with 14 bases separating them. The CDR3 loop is CASSDLKRGNEKLFF. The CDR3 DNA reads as TGTGCCAGCAGCGATCTCAAAAGGGGTAATGAAAAACTGTTTTTT.

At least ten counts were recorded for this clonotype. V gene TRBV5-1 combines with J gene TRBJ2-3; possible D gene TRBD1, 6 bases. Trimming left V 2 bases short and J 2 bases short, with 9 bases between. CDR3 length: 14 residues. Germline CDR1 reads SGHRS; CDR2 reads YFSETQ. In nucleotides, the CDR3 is TGCGCCAGCAGCTTCCGGGACAACACAGATACGCAGTATTTT. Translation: CASSFRDNTDTQYF.

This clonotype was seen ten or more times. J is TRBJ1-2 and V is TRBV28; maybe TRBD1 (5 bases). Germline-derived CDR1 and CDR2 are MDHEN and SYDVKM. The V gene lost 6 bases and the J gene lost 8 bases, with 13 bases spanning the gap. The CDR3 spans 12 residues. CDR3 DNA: TGTGCCAGCAGCAAACAGGATCAGGGCTACACCTTC. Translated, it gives CASSKQDQGYTF.

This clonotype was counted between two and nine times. The CDR3 region has the DNA TGTGCCAGCAGTCTGGTGGAGAAGAACACTGAAGCTTTCTTT. Amino acid sequence: CASSLVEKNTEAFF. V is TRBV6-2 or TRBV6-3 and J is TRBJ1-1, with unresolved D. CDR3 length: 14 amino acids. Trimming removed 5 bases from V and 1 base from J, with 11 bases in between. Germline-derived CDR1 and CDR2 are MNHEY and SVGEGT.

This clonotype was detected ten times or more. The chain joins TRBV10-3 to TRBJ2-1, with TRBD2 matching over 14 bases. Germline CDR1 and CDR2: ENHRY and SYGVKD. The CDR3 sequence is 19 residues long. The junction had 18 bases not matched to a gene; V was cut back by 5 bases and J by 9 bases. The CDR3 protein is CAISNRGLMGLAGVSEQFF. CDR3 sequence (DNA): TGTGCCATCAGTAACCGCGGCCTGATGGGACTAGCGGGAGTATCTGAGCAGTTCTTC.

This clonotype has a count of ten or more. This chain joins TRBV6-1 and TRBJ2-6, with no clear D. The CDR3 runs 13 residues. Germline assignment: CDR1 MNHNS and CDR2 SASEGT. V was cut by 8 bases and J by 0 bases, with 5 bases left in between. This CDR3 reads CASFSSGANVLTF. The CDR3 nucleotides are TGTGCCAGCTTTAGCTCTGGGGCCAACGTCCTGACTTTC.

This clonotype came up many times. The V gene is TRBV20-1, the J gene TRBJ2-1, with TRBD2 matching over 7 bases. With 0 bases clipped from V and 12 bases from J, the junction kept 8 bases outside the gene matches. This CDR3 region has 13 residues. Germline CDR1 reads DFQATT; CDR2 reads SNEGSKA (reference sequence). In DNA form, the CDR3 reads TGCAGTGCTAGAGATACTAGCGTGGGGGGGCAGTTCTTC. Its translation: CSARDTSVGGQFF.